This TCR beta chain was documented in a study of shared clonotypes between healthy human individuals. The DNA input per sorted-subset replicate PCR was roughly 180 ng, corresponding to around 28,000 T cell genomes. The assay was immunoSEQ multiplex PCR, and TCRdb's table has in-frame clones only and misses some. In the table there are about 2.4 million clones, roughly 93% of which are singletons. There are 14 residues in the CDR3. Germline V gene data show CDR1 as SGHRS and CDR2 as YFSETQ. Trimming removed 0 bases from V and 7 bases from J, with 13 bases in between. Adult donors, all healthy and HIV-negative, had no recent acute infections or vaccinations.

The receptor was isolated from a young man in good health. Some clones in this sample may be carry-over from other donors' samples. The J gene is TRBJ1-1, the V gene TRBV5-1; D call uncertain. The specimen sequenced was naive CD4+ T cells from PBMCs. Stated subset: CD45RA+ positively selected. CDR3 DNA sequence: TGCGCCAGCAGCTTGGCCGGGCAGGCCCTTGAAGCTTTCTTT. Residues: CASSLAGQALEAFF.